The 9 T cell receptor beta chains below were found in one sample sequenced in a study of ipilimumab plus nivolumab after autologous stem cell transplantation. This table comes from immunoSEQ multiplex PCR, and its TCRdb copy is limited to in-frame clones, with some not included. The table records some 41,000 clones, more than 85% of them present only once. The material sequenced was PBMCs, taken in a trial of ipilimumab plus nivolumab as post-transplant consolidation. The receptor set was obtained from a male donor with multiple myeloma.

The V call is TRBV10-3, the J call TRBJ2-3, with D unclear. Trimming shortened V by 6 bases and J by 0 bases, and 7 bases separated the two germline ends. The germline V gene encodes CDR1 ENHRY and CDR2 SYGVKD. The CDR3 spans 13 residues. This chain's CDR3 is CAIRGPSTDTQYF. In DNA form, the CDR3 reads TGTGCCATCAGGGGCCCCAGCACAGATACGCAGTATTTT.

Of note for this clone: Compared with germline, one end of the junction differs, possibly owing to a read error. The CDR3, as DNA: TGTGCCAACAGTTTATCTGTACTAGCGAACAATGAGCAGTTCTTC. Its protein product is CANSLSVLANNEQFF. The chain is built from TRBV27 and TRBJ2-1; TRBD2 matches 7 bases. Germline assignment: CDR1 MNHEY and CDR2 SMNVEV (reference sequence). The length of the CDR3 is 15 residues.

V gene TRBV7-9 combines with J gene TRBJ2-5; D may be TRBD1 (6 bases). The germline CDR1 and CDR2 sequences are SEHNR and FQNEAQ (reference sequence). With 8 bases removed from V and 2 bases from J, the gap between germline ends came to 18 bases. CDR3 size: 15 residues. CDR3 sequence: CASGPRRTAQETQYF. The CDR3 DNA follows: TGTGCCAGCGGACCCCGAAGGACAGCGCAAGAGACCCAGTACTTC.

The V and J genes are TRBV11-2 and TRBJ1-1, with D tentatively TRBD1 (6 bases). Trimming removed 1 base at V and 7 bases at J, with 10 bases between. The CDR3 contains 13 residues. The germline V gene has CDR1 SGHAT and CDR2 FQNNGV. The CDR3 reads CASSLGDRSEAFF. CDR3 DNA: TGTGCCAGCAGCTTAGGCGACAGGAGTGAAGCTTTCTTT.

CDR3 DNA: TGTGCCAGCAGTCCAGCGTGGACTGAAGCTTTCTTT. It yields the protein CASSPAWTEAFF. The rearrangement joins TRBV28 to TRBJ1-1; D remains ambiguous. Germline CDR1 is MDHEN and CDR2 is SYDVKM. With 5 bases removed from V and 5 bases from J, the gap between germline ends came to 9 bases. The CDR3 is 12 amino acids.

V is TRBV5-4 and J is TRBJ2-5; D gene ambiguous. V was pared by 1 base and J by 4 bases, with 5 bases between. The CDR3 spans 12 residues. Germline CDR1 SGHNT, CDR2 YYREEE (reference sequence). This CDR3 is CASSLRRETQYF. The DNA for the CDR3 is TGTGCCAGCAGCTTGAGGCGAGAGACCCAGTACTTC.

V is TRBV11-2 and J is TRBJ2-7; a weak D match, TRBD2 (6 bases). The CDR3 loop spans 15 amino acids. Trimming stripped 4 bases from V and 2 bases from J, with 15 bases between. The germline V gene encodes CDR1 SGHAT and CDR2 FQNNGV. CDR3 nucleotide sequence: TGTGCCAGCAGCTCCTTTGGGGAGGCCACCTACGAGCAGTACTTC. It specifies CASSSFGEATYEQYF.

The chain is built from TRBV5-4 and TRBJ2-6, with a weak D call TRBD2 (5 bases). Trimming removed 0 bases from V and 1 base from J, with 8 bases in between. CDR3 length equals 16 residues. CDR1 and CDR2 (germline): SGHNT, YYREEE (reference sequence). The CDR3 DNA follows: TGTGCCAGCAGCTTGGGACGGGGTTCTGGGGCCAACGTCCTGACTTTC. Protein: CASSLGRGSGANVLTF. Drawing the rest from reference TRBV5-4 and TRBJ2-6, the complete variable domain is ETGVTQSPTHLIKTRGQQVTLRCSSQSGHNTVSWYQQALGQGPQFIFQYYREEENGRGNFPPRFSGLQFPNYSSELNVNALELDDSALYLCASSLGRGSGANVLTFGAGSRLTVL.

The rearrangement joins TRBV6-5 to TRBJ1-1; D remains ambiguous. V dropped 6 bases and J dropped 1 base, with 6 bases sitting between them. The CDR3 sequence is 12 residues long. Per germline, CDR1 MNHEY and CDR2 SVGAGI. CDR3 residues: CASRGSNTEAFF. CDR3 bases: TGTGCCAGCAGGGGGTCGAACACTGAAGCTTTCTTT.